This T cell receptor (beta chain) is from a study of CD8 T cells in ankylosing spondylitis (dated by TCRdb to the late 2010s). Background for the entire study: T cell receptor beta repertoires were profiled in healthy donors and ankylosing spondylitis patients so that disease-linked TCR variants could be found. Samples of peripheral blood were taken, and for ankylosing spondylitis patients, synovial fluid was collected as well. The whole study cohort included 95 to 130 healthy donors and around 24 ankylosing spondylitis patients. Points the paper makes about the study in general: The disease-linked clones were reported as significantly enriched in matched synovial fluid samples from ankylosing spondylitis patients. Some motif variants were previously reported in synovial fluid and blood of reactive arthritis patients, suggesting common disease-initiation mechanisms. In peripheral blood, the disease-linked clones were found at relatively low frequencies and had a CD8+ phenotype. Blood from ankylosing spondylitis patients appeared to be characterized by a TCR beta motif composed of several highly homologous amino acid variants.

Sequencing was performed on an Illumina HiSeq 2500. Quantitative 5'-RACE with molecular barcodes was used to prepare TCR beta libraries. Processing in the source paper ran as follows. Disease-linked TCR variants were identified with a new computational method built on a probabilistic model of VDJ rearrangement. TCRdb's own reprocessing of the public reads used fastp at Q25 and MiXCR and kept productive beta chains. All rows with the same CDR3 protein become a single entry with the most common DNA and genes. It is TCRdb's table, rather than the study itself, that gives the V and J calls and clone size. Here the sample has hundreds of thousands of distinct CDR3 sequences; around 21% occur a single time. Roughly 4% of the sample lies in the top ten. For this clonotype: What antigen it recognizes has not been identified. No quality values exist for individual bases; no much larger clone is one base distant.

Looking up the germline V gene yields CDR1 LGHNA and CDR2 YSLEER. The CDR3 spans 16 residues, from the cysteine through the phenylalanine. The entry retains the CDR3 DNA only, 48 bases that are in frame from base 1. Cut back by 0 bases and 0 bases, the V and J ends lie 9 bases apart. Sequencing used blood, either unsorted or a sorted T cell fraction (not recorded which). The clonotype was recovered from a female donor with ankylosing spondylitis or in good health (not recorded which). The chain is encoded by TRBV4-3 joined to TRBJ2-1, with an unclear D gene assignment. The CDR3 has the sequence CASSQEGPGSYNEQFF. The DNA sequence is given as TGCGCCAGCAGCCAAGAAGGCCCGGGCTCCTACAATGAGCAGTTCTTC.